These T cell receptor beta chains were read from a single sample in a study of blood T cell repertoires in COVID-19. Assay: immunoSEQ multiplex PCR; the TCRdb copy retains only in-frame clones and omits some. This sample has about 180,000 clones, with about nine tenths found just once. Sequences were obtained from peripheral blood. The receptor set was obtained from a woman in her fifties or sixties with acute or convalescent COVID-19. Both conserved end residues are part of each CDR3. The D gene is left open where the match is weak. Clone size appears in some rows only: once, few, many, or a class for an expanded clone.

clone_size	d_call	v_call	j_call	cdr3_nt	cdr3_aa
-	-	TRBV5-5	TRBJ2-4	TGTGCCAGCAAACCTACTCAAGCCAAAAACATTCAGTACTTC	CASKPTQAKNIQYF
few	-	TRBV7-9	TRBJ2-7	TGTGCCAGCAGCCGAACGACACAATACGAGCAGTACTTC	CASSRTTQYEQYF
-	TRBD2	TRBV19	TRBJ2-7	TGTGCCAGTAGTCTACTAGCGACTGCCTACGAGCAGTACTTC	CASSLLATAYEQYF
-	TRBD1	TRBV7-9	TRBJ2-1	TGTGCCAGCAGCTTTGGACTCTCGACAGGGCGATCCTACAATGAGCAGTTCTTC	CASSFGLSTGRSYNEQFF
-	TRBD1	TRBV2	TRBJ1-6	TGTGCCAGCAGTCTCGACAGGGGTCGTTCGCCCCTCCACTTT	CASSLDRGRSPLHF
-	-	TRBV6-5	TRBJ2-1	TGTGCCAGCAGGCCACCCCTAGCGCCCAATGAGCAGTTCTTC	CASRPPLAPNEQFF
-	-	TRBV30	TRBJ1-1	TGTGCCTGGTCCTTCAGGGTCGGCACTGAAGCTTTCTTT	CAWSFRVGTEAFF
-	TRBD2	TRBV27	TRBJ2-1	TGTGCCAGCAGACTAGCGGGAGGGGGGTCCTACAATGAGCAGTTCTTC	CASRLAGGGSYNEQFF
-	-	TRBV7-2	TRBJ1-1	TGTGCCAGCAGCTCCCTTCCAGGGGCAGGTTTGAACACTGAAGCTTTCTTT	CASSSLPGAGLNTEAFF
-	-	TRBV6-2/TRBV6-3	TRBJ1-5	TGTGCCAGCAGTTACGCGTCGAGCAATCAGCCCCAGCATTTT	CASSYASSNQPQHF
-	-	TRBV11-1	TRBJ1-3	TGTGCCAGCAGCTCTGGGAGAAACGCTGGAAACACCATATATTTT	CASSSGRNAGNTIYF
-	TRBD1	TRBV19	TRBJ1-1	TGTGCCAGTAGTGGACAGGTGAACACTGAAGCTTTCTTT	CASSGQVNTEAFF
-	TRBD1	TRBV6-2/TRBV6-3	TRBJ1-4	TGTGCCAGCAGTTACCCCACCCTAAGGGGGCAGAGTGAAAAACTGTTTTTT	CASSYPTLRGQSEKLFF
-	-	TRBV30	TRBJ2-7	TGTGCCTGGAGTGTCGACCTAACGGGGGAGCAGTACTTC	CAWSVDLTGEQYF
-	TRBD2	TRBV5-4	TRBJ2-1	TGTGCCAGCAGCGCGGGGACTAGCGGATCCTACAATGAGCAGTTCTTC	CASSAGTSGSYNEQFF
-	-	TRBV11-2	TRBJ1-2	TGTGCCAGCAGCCAGCCCAACGGGGTCCCCGGGCACACCTTC	CASSQPNGVPGHTF
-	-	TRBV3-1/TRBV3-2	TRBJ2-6	TGTGCCAGCACCCACCAGGTCCTTAGCTCTGGGGCCAACGTCCTGACTTTC	CASTHQVLSSGANVLTF
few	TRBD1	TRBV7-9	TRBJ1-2	TGTGCCAGCAGTCGAGACAGGGGGAATCCGGGCTACACCTTC	CASSRDRGNPGYTF
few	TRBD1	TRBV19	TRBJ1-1	TGTGCCAGTAGTAAAACAGGGGTGACGGACACTGAAGCTTTCTTT	CASSKTGVTDTEAFF
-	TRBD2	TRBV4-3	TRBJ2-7	TGCGCCAGCAGCCAAGATGGGCGGGAGGCCACCTACGAGCAGTACTTC	CASSQDGREATYEQYF
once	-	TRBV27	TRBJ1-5	TGTGCCAGCAGTTTATATAGGAGCCCCAATCAGCCCCAGCATTTT	CASSLYRSPNQPQHF
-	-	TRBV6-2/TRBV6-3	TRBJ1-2	TGTGCCAGCAGTTCTACAGGGCCCAAGCGCTATGGCTACACCTTC	CASSSTGPKRYGYTF
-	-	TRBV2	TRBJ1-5	TGTGCCAGCAGTGATGGGCAGAATCAGCCCCAGCATTTT	CASSDGQNQPQHF
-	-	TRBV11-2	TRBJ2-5	TGTGCCAGCAGCTCTGGACAAACGTACCAAGAGACCCAGTACTTC	CASSSGQTYQETQYF
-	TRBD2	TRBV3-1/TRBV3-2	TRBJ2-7	TGTGCCAGCAGCCATCGGCCGGGACTAGCGGGAGTTAGGGCGTACTTC	CASSHRPGLAGVRAYF
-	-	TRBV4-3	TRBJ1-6	TGCGCCAGCAGCCAAGTCGGGGTTTCACCCCTCCACTTT	CASSQVGVSPLHF
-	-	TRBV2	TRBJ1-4	TGTGCCAGTGGGGGCCCGACCAGGGGTGAAAAACTGTTTTTT	CASGGPTRGEKLFF
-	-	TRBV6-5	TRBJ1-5	TGTGCCAGCAGAAAAGGTGGCAGGCTTCATCAGCCCCAGCATTTT	CASRKGGRLHQPQHF
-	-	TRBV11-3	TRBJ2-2	TGTGCCAGCAGCTTAGACAGGGCAGGATCCGGGGAGCTGTTTTTT	CASSLDRAGSGELFF
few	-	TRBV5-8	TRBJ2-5	TGTGCCAGCAGTCGGGACCAACTCCAGGGGGAGACCCAGTACTTC	CASSRDQLQGETQYF
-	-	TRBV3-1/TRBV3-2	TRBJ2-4	TGTGCCAGCAGCCAAGATGTAGGGGTTCGGAAAGTCAAAAACATTCAGTACTTC	CASSQDVGVRKVKNIQYF
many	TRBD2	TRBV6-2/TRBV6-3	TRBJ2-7	TGTGCCAGCAGTCTCCTAGCGGCGGGCTACGAGCAGTACTTC	CASSLLAAGYEQYF
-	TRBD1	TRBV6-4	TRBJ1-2	TGTGCCAGCAGTGCTTCCGGGACAGGAGGCTACACCTTC	CASSASGTGGYTF
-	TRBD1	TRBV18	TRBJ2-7	TGTGCCAGCTCACCGCGGGGACAGGGGGCGCGAGAGCAGTACTTC	CASSPRGQGAREQYF
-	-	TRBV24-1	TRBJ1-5	TGTGCCACCAGTGATGGGGGGTTGGGCAATCAGCCCCAGCATTTT	CATSDGGLGNQPQHF
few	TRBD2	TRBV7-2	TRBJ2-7	TGTGCCAGCAGCCCTCTAGCGGGGGAGGACTACGAGCAGTACTTC	CASSPLAGEDYEQYF
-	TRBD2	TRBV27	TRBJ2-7	TGTGCCAGCAGTTTAGGTAGCGGGAGCGCCTACGAGCAGTACTTC	CASSLGSGSAYEQYF
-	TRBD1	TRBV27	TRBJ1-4	TGTGCCAGCAGTTGGACAGGGAAGTATGAAAAACTGTTTTTT	CASSWTGKYEKLFF
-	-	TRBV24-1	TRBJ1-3	TGTGCCACCAGTGATCTAGCTGACACCATATATTTT	CATSDLADTIYF
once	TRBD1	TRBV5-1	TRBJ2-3	TGCGCCAGCAGCTTGTTGGGACAGAGTAGCACAGATACGCAGTATTTT	CASSLLGQSSTDTQYF
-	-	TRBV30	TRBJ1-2	TGTGCCTGGACCGCCGGGACACCAGCAGACTATGGCTACACCTTC	CAWTAGTPADYGYTF
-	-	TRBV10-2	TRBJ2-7	TGCGCCAGCAGCCCGACTAGGACTAACTACGAGCAGTACTTC	CASSPTRTNYEQYF
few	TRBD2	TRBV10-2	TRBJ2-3	TGCGCCAGCAGCTCTAGCGGGAGACTCACAGATACGCAGTATTTT	CASSSSGRLTDTQYF
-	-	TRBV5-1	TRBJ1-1	TGCGCCAGCAGCTTGACTACAGGGCCGGCTGAAGCTTTCTTT	CASSLTTGPAEAFF
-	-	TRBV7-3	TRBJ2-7	TGTGCCAGCAGCTTAACGCGGGAAAACGAGCAGTACTTC	CASSLTRENEQYF
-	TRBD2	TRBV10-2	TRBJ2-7	TGCGCCAGCAGTGAGGTCCTACTAGCGGGCGTGGACGAGCAGTACTTC	CASSEVLLAGVDEQYF
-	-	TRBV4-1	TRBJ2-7	TGCGCCAGCAGCCAAAACCTTGAGTACGAGCAGTACTTC	CASSQNLEYEQYF
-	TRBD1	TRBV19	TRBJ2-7	TGTGCCAGTAGTATAGCCCACACCGGGACAGGGAAGCAGTACTTC	CASSIAHTGTGKQYF
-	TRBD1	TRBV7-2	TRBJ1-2	TGTGCCAGCAGCCTCCGGCCCGGGACAGGGAGGGGATTCTATGGCTACACCTTC	CASSLRPGTGRGFYGYTF
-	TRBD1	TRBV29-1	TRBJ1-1	TGCAGCGTCCTGGGACAGATGAACACTGAAGCTTTCTTT	CSVLGQMNTEAFF
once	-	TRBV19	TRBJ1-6	TGTGCCAGTCTCCAGGGTCACAATTCACCCCTCCACTTT	CASLQGHNSPLHF
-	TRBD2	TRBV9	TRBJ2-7	TGTGCCAGCAGCGTGGGAGGGAGTTTCTCCTACGAGCAGTACTTC	CASSVGGSFSYEQYF
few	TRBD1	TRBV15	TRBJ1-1	TGTGCCACCAGCAGAGCGGGGGACAGGGGAAACACTGAAGCTTTCTTT	CATSRAGDRGNTEAFF
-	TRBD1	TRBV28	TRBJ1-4	TGTGCCAGCAGTGGGACAGCAACTAATGAAAAACTGTTTTTT	CASSGTATNEKLFF
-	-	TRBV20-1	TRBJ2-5	TGCAGTGCTAGTTGGGGAGTGGGCCAAGAGACCCAGTACTTC	CSASWGVGQETQYF
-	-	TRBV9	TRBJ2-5	TGTGCCAGCAGCGTAACCGTAGAGGAACAAGAGACCCAGTACTTC	CASSVTVEEQETQYF
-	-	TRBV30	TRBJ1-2	TGTGCCTGGACGTCAGGGGACTATGGCTACACCTTC	CAWTSGDYGYTF